One sample yielded the 16 T cell receptor beta chains listed below, sequenced in a study of shared clonotypes between healthy human individuals. TCRdb's table, derived via immunoSEQ multiplex PCR, lists solely in-frame clones and lacks some. This table holds some 480,000 clones, roughly 78% found once. Source material: PBMCs. All receptors derive from a woman between 40 and 50 years old in good health. Some clones in this sample may be carry-over from other donors' samples.

This sequence joins TRBV5-6 and TRBJ1-2; 11 bases fit TRBD1. Germline CDR1 SGHDT, CDR2 YYEEEE. V was clipped by 4 bases and J by 8 bases; unmatched bases: 13. The CDR3 has 16 amino acids. The CDR3 DNA follows: TGTGCCAGCAGCCCAGGACAGGGGGCTTTCCTGGGAGGCTACACCTTC. Its translation: CASSPGQGAFLGGYTF. Full variable domain (outside the CDR3, taken from reference TRBV5-6 and TRBJ1-2): DAGVTQSPTHLIKTRGQQVTLRCSPKSGHDTVSWYQQALGQGPQFIFQYYEEEERQRGNFPDRFSGHQFPNYSSELNVNALLLGDSALYLCASSPGQGAFLGGYTFGSGTRLTVV.

This clone is a singleton in its sample. This sequence joins TRBV28 and TRBJ2-3, with D maybe TRBD2 (5 bases). Trimming took 4 bases from V and 4 from J, leaving 12 bases between them. CDR3 length: 14 amino acids. Germline-derived CDR1 and CDR2 are MDHEN and SYDVKM. DNA of the CDR3: TGTGCCAGCAGTTCCGTCGGGAAGGCAGATACGCAGTATTTT. It codes for CASSSVGKADTQYF.

The gene calls are TRBV7-9 and TRBJ2-3, with D possibly TRBD1 on 6 matching bases. CDR1 is SEHNR, CDR2 FQNEAQ, per germline (reference sequence). This CDR3 is built from 19 residues. V was clipped by 0 bases and J by 3 bases, with 22 bases between them. The CDR3 reads CASSLAPGLKGGTTDTQYF. As DNA, the CDR3 is TGTGCCAGCAGCTTAGCGCCGGGGCTCAAAGGGGGTACGACAGATACGCAGTATTTT. Combining the CDR3 with reference TRBV7-9 and TRBJ2-3 gives the whole variable domain DTGVSQNPRHKITKRGQNVTFRCDPISEHNRLYWYRQTLGQGPEFLTYFQNEAQLEKSRLLSDRFSAERPKGSFSTLEIQRTEQGDSAMYLCASSLAPGLKGGTTDTQYFGPGTRLTVL.

This rearrangement joins TRBV28 to TRBJ2-7, with D unresolved. Germline values: CDR1 MDHEN, CDR2 SYDVKM. Trimming pared 4 bases from V and 4 bases from J, leaving 14 bases between. The CDR3 has 14 residues. The chain's CDR3 is CASSSTPSPYEQYF. CDR3 DNA sequence: TGTGCCAGCAGTTCGACTCCCTCCCCTTACGAGCAGTACTTC.

The CDR3 DNA sequence: TGTGCCAGCAGCCCCCTAGATGAGCAGTTCTTC. It yields the protein CASSPLDEQFF. The chain is built from TRBV7-3 and TRBJ2-1; no clear D. V was pared by 5 bases and J by 8 bases, with 7 bases between. The V gene's germline CDR1 is SGHTA and CDR2 FQGTGA. The CDR3 spans 11 residues.

The chain is built from TRBV5-4 and TRBJ2-1, with unresolved D. The CDR3 contains 14 residues. Trimming took off 0 bases at V and 9 bases at J, with 13 bases between the two ends. Germline loops: CDR1 SGHNT, CDR2 YYREEE (reference sequence). This chain's CDR3 is CASSLVGEFSEQFF. For the CDR3, the DNA is TGTGCCAGCAGCTTGGTGGGCGAGTTTAGTGAGCAGTTCTTC.

In its sample, this clone was seen many times. This chain connects TRBV5-1 to TRBJ2-1, with 14 bases lining up with TRBD2. The germline V gene encodes CDR1 SGHRS and CDR2 YFSETQ. J gave up 4 bases and V 7 bases, and 10 bases lay outside the gene matches. The CDR3 runs to 17 residues. The CDR3 DNA reads TGCGCCAGCTCACGGACTAGCGGGAGGCCCTTATACAATGAGCAGTTCTTC. It yields the protein CASSRTSGRPLYNEQFF. The whole variable domain, remainder taken from reference TRBV5-1 and TRBJ2-1, is KAGVTQTPRYLIKTRGQQVTLSCSPISGHRSVSWYQQTPGQGLQFLFEYFSETQRNKGNFPGRFSGRQFSNSRSEMNVSTLELGDSALYLCASSRTSGRPLYNEQFFGPGTRLTVL.

This chain joins TRBV7-2 and TRBJ2-3; 7 nucleotides match TRBD2. Trimming at V came to 5 bases and at J to 5 bases, leaving 10 bases not matched to a gene. CDR3 length: 15 amino acids. CDR1 and CDR2 from the germline V gene are SGHTA and FQGNSA. CDR3 amino acids: CASSPQSGKLDTQYF. The CDR3 DNA sequence: TGTGCCAGCAGCCCCCAAAGCGGGAAGTTAGATACGCAGTATTTT.

The rearrangement uses TRBV4-2 and TRBJ1-2; D uncertain. Germline assignment: CDR1 LGHNA and CDR2 YNFKEQ. The CDR3 is 16 amino acids. With 0 bases removed from V and 0 bases from J, the gap between germline ends came to 11 bases. The DNA of the CDR3 is TGTGCCAGCAGCCAAGATTATGGAGACTCTAACTATGGCTACACCTTC. Amino acids: CASSQDYGDSNYGYTF.

Of note for this clone: The junction differs from germline at one of its ends, possibly a read error. The chain recombines TRBV7-9 with TRBJ2-1; TRBD2 agrees at 12 bases. Germline-derived CDR1 and CDR2 are SEHNR and FQNEAQ (reference sequence). This CDR3 comprises 15 residues. This chain's CDR3 is CASSLAGGGHNEQFF. DNA of the CDR3: TGTGCCAGCAGCCTAGCGGGAGGGGGTCACAATGAGCAGTTCTTC. Variable domain in full (rest from reference TRBV7-9 and TRBJ2-1): DTGVSQNPRHKITKRGQNVTFRCDPISEHNRLYWYRQTLGQGPEFLTYFQNEAQLEKSRLLSDRFSAERPKGSFSTLEIQRTEQGDSAMYLCASSLAGGGHNEQFFGPGTRLTVL.

J is TRBJ2-7 and V is TRBV28; possibly TRBD1 for D (6 bases). The CDR3 is 16 amino acids. V lost 4 bases to trimming and J lost 1 base, with 17 bases between them. The germline V gene has CDR1 MDHEN and CDR2 SYDVKM. The CDR3 sequence: CASSYLDRVLSYEQYF. CDR3 nucleotides: TGTGCCAGCAGTTACTTGGACAGAGTACTATCCTACGAGCAGTACTTC. Combining the CDR3 with reference TRBV28 and TRBJ2-7 gives the whole variable domain DVKVTQSSRYLVKRTGEKVFLECVQDMDHENMFWYRQDPGLGLRLIYFSYDVKMKEKGDIPEGYSVSREKKERFSLILESASTNQTSMYLCASSYLDRVLSYEQYFGPGTRLTVT.

This chain uses TRBV11-2 with TRBJ1-4; tentatively, D is TRBD1 (6 bases). The germline V gene encodes CDR1 SGHAT and CDR2 FQNNGV. V was shortened by 3 bases and J by 4 bases, with 12 bases between the two germline ends. CDR3 length: 15 amino acids. CDR3 sequence reads: CASSFAGALNEKLFF. CDR3 nucleotide sequence: TGTGCCAGCAGCTTCGCAGGGGCCCTTAATGAAAAACTGTTTTTT.

The V call is TRBV10-3, the J call TRBJ2-3; the match to TRBD2 covers 11 bases. Trimming cost V 5 bases and J 4 bases; bases outside gene matches: 5. Per the germline V gene, CDR1 is ENHRY and CDR2 is SYGVKD. This CDR3 comprises 15 residues. DNA of the CDR3: TGTGCCATCAGTCCCTCTAGCGGGAGGCCAGATACGCAGTATTTT. It encodes CAISPSSGRPDTQYF.

This clone turned up a few times. The chain combines TRBV27 with TRBJ1-1, with D maybe TRBD1 (6 bases). In germline, CDR1 is MNHEY, CDR2 SMNVEV (reference sequence). Trimming took 3 bases from V and 0 from J, leaving 11 bases between them. The CDR3 is 15 amino acids. CDR3 protein: CASSFDRLVNTEAFF. In DNA, the CDR3 is TGTGCCAGCAGTTTCGACAGGCTGGTGAACACTGAAGCTTTCTTT.

The gene calls are TRBV19 and TRBJ2-1; 7 nucleotides line up with TRBD1. Trimming at V came to 6 bases and at J to 8 bases, leaving 19 bases not matched to a gene. CDR3 length: 17 amino acids. CDR1 and CDR2 (germline): LNHDA, SQIVND (reference sequence). In DNA, the CDR3 is TGTGCCAGTAGGACCATATCTTCGACAGGGTTTGTCTATGAGCAGTTCTTC. The encoded protein is CASRTISSTGFVYEQFF.

J is TRBJ2-3 and V is TRBV5-1; 7 nucleotides line up with TRBD2. Germline V gives CDR1 SGHRS, CDR2 YFSETQ. Trimming cost V 5 bases and J 1 base; bases outside gene matches: 7. CDR3 size: 15 residues. CDR3 DNA sequence: TGCGCCAGCAGGGAGAGGGAGGGCCGCACAGATACGCAGTATTTT. It codes for CASREREGRTDTQYF.